A selection of T cell receptor beta chains follows, all from one sample in a study of metastatic and nonmetastatic thyroid tumors. TCRdb reassembled clones from the PCR reads with MiXCR. The repertoire holds approximately 70,000 clones, with roughly 18% as singletons. Sample: blood. The origin of the receptors is a female donor with papillary thyroid cancer or a benign thyroid nodule (not recorded which). Some clones in this sample may be carry-over from other donors' samples. The CDR3 runs from the conserved cysteine through the conserved F or W. The order of the fields is CDR3 DNA, CDR3 protein, clone size, V gene, J gene, D gene. D genes are given only for firm matches. Clone size is shown for a subset of rows, as once, few, many or a class of expanded clone.

DNA: TGTGCCAGCAGCCGAGACTTCATTTTGGAGTTCTTC
CDR3: CASSRDFILEFF
size: few
V: TRBV12-3/TRBV12-4
J: TRBJ2-1
D: .

DNA: TGTGCCAGCAGTATCGGGGCCGGGACAGGGGGTTTCGAGCAGTACTTC
CDR3: CASSIGAGTGGFEQYF
size: many
V: TRBV27
J: TRBJ2-7
D: TRBD1

DNA: TGTGCCAGCAGTATGGGTAACACTGAAGCTTTCTTT
CDR3: CASSMGNTEAFF
size: many
V: TRBV27
J: TRBJ1-1
D: .

DNA: TGTGCCAGTACCCGGGGGGGCAGGGAGACCCAGTACTTC
CDR3: CASTRGGRETQYF
size: many
V: TRBV19
J: TRBJ2-5
D: TRBD2

DNA: TGTGCCAGTAGTCCGCGGACAGGGTGGGGCGGGGAGCTGTTTTTT
CDR3: CASSPRTGWGGELFF
size: many
V: TRBV19
J: TRBJ2-2
D: TRBD1

DNA: TGTGCCAGCAGTTACTCGACGTCAAATGAGCAGTTCTTC
CDR3: CASSYSTSNEQFF
size: many
V: TRBV6-6
J: TRBJ2-1
D: .

DNA: TGCAGTGCTAGAAAGGGATCCTATAATTCACCCCTCCACTTT
CDR3: CSARKGSYNSPLHF
size: .
V: TRBV20-1
J: TRBJ1-6
D: .

DNA: TGTGCCAGCAGCCCATCAGTGGGGGGACAGAGGAACACTGAAGCTTTCTTT
CDR3: CASSPSVGGQRNTEAFF
size: many
V: TRBV11-2
J: TRBJ1-1
D: TRBD1

DNA: TGTGCCAGCAGCCAAGTAGGGGACAGCTCCTACGAGCAGTACTTC
CDR3: CASSQVGDSSYEQYF
size: .
V: TRBV3-1
J: TRBJ2-7
D: TRBD1

DNA: TGTGCCAGCAGGGACGGGGCAGGTGGCTACACCTTC
CDR3: CASRDGAGGYTF
size: few
V: TRBV6-1
J: TRBJ1-2
D: .

DNA: TGTGCCATCAGTGAGTCGAGACAGTCCTACGAGCAGTACTTC
CDR3: CAISESRQSYEQYF
size: medium-sized
V: TRBV10-3
J: TRBJ2-7
D: .

DNA: TGTGCCAGCAGCCTTAGAGCGGACAGGTCCTACGAGCAGTACTTC
CDR3: CASSLRADRSYEQYF
size: .
V: TRBV7-6
J: TRBJ2-7
D: TRBD1

DNA: TGCGCCAGCAGCCAAGATCGCGTCAACTATCAGCCCCAGCATTTT
CDR3: CASSQDRVNYQPQHF
size: many
V: TRBV4-1
J: TRBJ1-5
D: .

DNA: TGCGCCAGCAGCTGGGACAACTTCTCTGGAAACACCATATATTTT
CDR3: CASSWDNFSGNTIYF
size: many
V: TRBV4-1
J: TRBJ1-3
D: .

DNA: TGCGCCAGCAGCCAAGTACTAGATGAGGGCATTCAGTACTTC
CDR3: CASSQVLDEGIQYF
size: .
V: TRBV4-1
J: TRBJ2-4
D: .

DNA: TGTGCCAGCAGTTACCAGGGCTCCTACAATGAGCAGTTCTTC
CDR3: CASSYQGSYNEQFF
size: .
V: TRBV6-6
J: TRBJ2-1
D: .

DNA: TGTGCCAGTAGTATAACGACTAGCGGGTACAATGAGCAGTTCTTC
CDR3: CASSITTSGYNEQFF
size: many
V: TRBV19
J: TRBJ2-1
D: TRBD2

DNA: TGTGCCACCAGTGACCCGCCGGGAAACTCCTACAATGAGCAGTTCTTC
CDR3: CATSDPPGNSYNEQFF
size: many
V: TRBV24-1
J: TRBJ2-1
D: .

DNA: TGTGCCAGCAGCCCTTACGGGGGGGAGACCCAGTACTTC
CDR3: CASSPYGGETQYF
size: .
V: TRBV5-4
J: TRBJ2-5
D: TRBD2

DNA: TGTGCCAGCAGTTTCCCCACTGTCGGGGGGGACTACGAGCAGTACTTC
CDR3: CASSFPTVGGDYEQYF
size: .
V: TRBV28
J: TRBJ2-7
D: TRBD2

DNA: TGCGCCAGCAGCTTTAGCCAGACATCCTTGAACACTGAAGCTTTCTTT
CDR3: CASSFSQTSLNTEAFF
size: many
V: TRBV5-1
J: TRBJ1-1
D: .

DNA: TGCAGTGCTAGAGGGATCGAGCTAGCGGGGAGCTCCTACGAGCAGTACTTC
CDR3: CSARGIELAGSSYEQYF
size: .
V: TRBV20-1
J: TRBJ2-7
D: TRBD2

DNA: TGTGCCAGCAGCCCGGGACTGGCGGGAGGAGAGTACTTC
CDR3: CASSPGLAGGEYF
size: few
V: TRBV3-1
J: TRBJ2-7
D: TRBD2

DNA: TGTGCCAGCAGCTACTACTTGACAGGGCAATATGGCTACACCTTC
CDR3: CASSYYLTGQYGYTF
size: .
V: TRBV11-2
J: TRBJ1-2
D: TRBD1

DNA: TGTGCCAGCAGCTCCGGGACCCACAGCACCGGGGAGCTGTTTTTT
CDR3: CASSSGTHSTGELFF
size: many
V: TRBV9
J: TRBJ2-2
D: .

DNA: TGTGCCAGCAGCTTAGAAGGATGGGACGAGCAGTACTTC
CDR3: CASSLEGWDEQYF
size: many
V: TRBV7-8
J: TRBJ2-7
D: .

DNA: TGTGTCAGCAGTGACCGGGCCGGGGAGGCAGATACGCAGTATTTT
CDR3: CVSSDRAGEADTQYF
size: many
V: TRBV6-4
J: TRBJ2-3
D: .

DNA: TGTGCCAGCAGTGAAGGCATGGACCTCTCCTACGAGCAGTACTTC
CDR3: CASSEGMDLSYEQYF
size: .
V: TRBV25-1
J: TRBJ2-7
D: .

DNA: TGTGCCAGCAGCGCCAACAGGAAGACTAATGAAAAACTGTTTTTT
CDR3: CASSANRKTNEKLFF
size: many
V: TRBV7-8
J: TRBJ1-4
D: .

DNA: TGTGCCAGCAGTGAAGCAGCGGGGTCCGGCCAAGAGACCCAGTACTTC
CDR3: CASSEAAGSGQETQYF
size: many
V: TRBV6-1
J: TRBJ2-5
D: TRBD2

DNA: TGTGCCACCAGCAGAGAACGGGGGATGGGGGCCTACGAGCAGTACTTC
CDR3: CATSRERGMGAYEQYF
size: many
V: TRBV15
J: TRBJ2-7
D: .

DNA: TGTGCCAGCAGCGTAGACGCTAGCGGGTCGGGGCAGTACTTC
CDR3: CASSVDASGSGQYF
size: many
V: TRBV9
J: TRBJ2-7
D: TRBD2

DNA: TGTGCCAGCAGTAAGCCCACTACCGGGACTAGCGGACCTAGCAGGTGGTATTTT
CDR3: CASSKPTTGTSGPSRWYF
size: .
V: TRBV2
J: TRBJ2-3
D: TRBD2

DNA: TGTGCCACCAGTGGAGGGAGGACTAGCGGGAGGGCCTATGAGCAGTTCTTC
CDR3: CATSGGRTSGRAYEQFF
size: many
V: TRBV24-1
J: TRBJ2-1
D: TRBD2

DNA: TGTGCCAGCAGCCGAGACAGGGGAGCCGGGGAGCTGTTTTTT
CDR3: CASSRDRGAGELFF
size: many
V: TRBV9
J: TRBJ2-2
D: TRBD1

DNA: TGTGCCAGCAGCCCGCCGGGACAGCTCTCCTACAATGAGCAGTTCTTC
CDR3: CASSPPGQLSYNEQFF
size: many
V: TRBV14
J: TRBJ2-1
D: TRBD1

DNA: TGCGCCAGCAGCTCCACAGGGGCGGTCACCGGGGAGCTGTTTTTT
CDR3: CASSSTGAVTGELFF
size: .
V: TRBV5-1
J: TRBJ2-2
D: TRBD1

DNA: TGTGCCGCCGGGACAGGGAACGAAAAACTGTTTTTT
CDR3: CAAGTGNEKLFF
size: .
V: TRBV30
J: TRBJ1-4
D: TRBD1

DNA: TGTGCCAGTAGTATCCTCAATCAGCCCCAGCATTTT
CDR3: CASSILNQPQHF
size: .
V: TRBV19
J: TRBJ1-5
D: .

DNA: TGTGCCAGCAGTCCTGCAGCTCGCGAGCAGTTCTTC
CDR3: CASSPAAREQFF
size: many
V: TRBV12-3/TRBV12-4
J: TRBJ2-1
D: .

DNA: TGTGCCAGCAGCCTTCAGGGGTCTGAAGCTTTCTTT
CDR3: CASSLQGSEAFF
size: many
V: TRBV7-2
J: TRBJ1-1
D: .

DNA: TGTGCCAGCAGCCAAGAGCTAGCGGGACTCCCCTACGAGCAGTACTTC
CDR3: CASSQELAGLPYEQYF
size: .
V: TRBV14
J: TRBJ2-7
D: TRBD2

DNA: TGCAGTGCTAGAGATGCAGCGGGGGGGCTTAGGACGCAGTATTTT
CDR3: CSARDAAGGLRTQYF
size: .
V: TRBV20-1
J: TRBJ2-3
D: TRBD2

DNA: TGTGCCAGCAGTCCCGAGGCAGGAGTTCGGGGTGATGGCTACACCTTC
CDR3: CASSPEAGVRGDGYTF
size: few
V: TRBV28
J: TRBJ1-2
D: .

DNA: TGTGCCAGCAGCCAAGATCTGGCGGAATATCAGCCCCAGCATTTT
CDR3: CASSQDLAEYQPQHF
size: many
V: TRBV4-2
J: TRBJ1-5
D: .

DNA: TGTGCCAGCAGTTACTCCGTCTCCCGCCAGAACACTGAAGCTTTCTTT
CDR3: CASSYSVSRQNTEAFF
size: few
V: TRBV6-6
J: TRBJ1-1
D: .

DNA: TGTGCCAGCAGCCACGCCACTTTAAACACCATATATTTT
CDR3: CASSHATLNTIYF
size: many
V: TRBV7-9
J: TRBJ1-3
D: .

DNA: TGTGCCAGCAGGCAGACTCGCAGCGGGAATCACGAGCAGTACTTC
CDR3: CASRQTRSGNHEQYF
size: many
V: TRBV6-1
J: TRBJ2-7
D: TRBD2

DNA: TGTGCCAGCACCATTAGCGGCCTTGGTTCCTACGAGCAGTACTTC
CDR3: CASTISGLGSYEQYF
size: many
V: TRBV6-1
J: TRBJ2-7
D: .

DNA: TGTGCCAGCAGTTACAGGGGGGACACTGAAGCTTTCTTT
CDR3: CASSYRGDTEAFF
size: .
V: TRBV7-9
J: TRBJ1-1
D: TRBD1